Described below is a single TCR beta chain sequence and its context. Its target is unknown. The germline gives CDR1 MDHEN, CDR2 SYDVKM. CDR3 size: 15 residues. Trimming pared 7 bases from V and 4 bases from J, leaving 17 bases between. Assay: immunoSEQ multiplex PCR; the TCRdb copy retains only in-frame clones and omits some. Here the sample spans under 150,000 clones, just over 90% being singletons. This specimen belongs to a study of graft-versus-host responses after intestinal transplantation. Overall study context: Grafts that recipients had were multivisceral, liver-intestinal, or isolated intestinal transplants.

The TCR sequence derives from a human donor who received an intestinal transplant. The sample was unstimulated CD4+ T cells sorted from spleen or lymph node cells, taken before intestinal transplant. The rearrangement uses TRBV28 and TRBJ1-5; maybe TRBD1 (6 bases). CDR3 amino acids: CASKNGDIENQPQHF. The CDR3 coding sequence is TGTGCCAGCAAAAACGGGGACATAGAGAATCAGCCCCAGCATTTT.